This T cell receptor (beta chain) was captured in a study of blood T cell repertoires in COVID-19. Only in-frame clones appear in the TCRdb table, and some are missing; sequencing was by immunoSEQ multiplex PCR. The table lists roughly 240,000 clones, approximately 90% of them singletons. The receptor was isolated from a woman aged 40 to 55 with acute COVID-19. Material: PBMCs or T cells enriched from blood (not recorded which).

As DNA, the CDR3 is TGTGCCAGCAGCCCCGGGACTAGCGGGACCGGGACCCAGTACTTC. Translation gives CASSPGTSGTGTQYF. The chain combines TRBV6-2 or TRBV6-3 with TRBJ2-5; 13 bases match TRBD2. V lost 6 bases and J lost 7; bases outside the gene matches: 8. The CDR3 contains 15 residues. From germline, CDR1 is MNHEY and CDR2 SVGEGT.